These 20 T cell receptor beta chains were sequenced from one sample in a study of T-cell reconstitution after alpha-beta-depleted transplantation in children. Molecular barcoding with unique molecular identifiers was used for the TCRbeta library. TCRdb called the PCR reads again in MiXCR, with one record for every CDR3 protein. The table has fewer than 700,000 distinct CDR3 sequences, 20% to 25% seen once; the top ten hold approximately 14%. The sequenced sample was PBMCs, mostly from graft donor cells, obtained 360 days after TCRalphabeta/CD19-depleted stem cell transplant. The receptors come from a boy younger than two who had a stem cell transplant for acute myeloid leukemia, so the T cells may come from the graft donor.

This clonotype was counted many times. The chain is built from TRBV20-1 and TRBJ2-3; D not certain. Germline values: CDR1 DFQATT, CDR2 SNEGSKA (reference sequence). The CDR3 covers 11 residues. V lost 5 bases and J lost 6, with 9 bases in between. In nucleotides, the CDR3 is TGCAGTGCTTTAGCTCCGGATACGCAGTATTTT. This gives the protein CSALAPDTQYF.

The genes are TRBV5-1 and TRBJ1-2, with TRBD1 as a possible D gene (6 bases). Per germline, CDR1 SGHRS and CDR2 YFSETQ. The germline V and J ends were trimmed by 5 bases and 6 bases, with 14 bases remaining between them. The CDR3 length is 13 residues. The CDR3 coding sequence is TGCGCCAGCAGGTTAACAGGGTTAAATGGCTACACCTTC. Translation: CASRLTGLNGYTF.

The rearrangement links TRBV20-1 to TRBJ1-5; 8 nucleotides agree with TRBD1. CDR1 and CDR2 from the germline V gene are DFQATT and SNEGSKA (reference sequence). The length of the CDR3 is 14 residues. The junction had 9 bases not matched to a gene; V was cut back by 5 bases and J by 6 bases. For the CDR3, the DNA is TGCAGTGCTGACGACAGGGGAATATTTCAGCCCCAGCATTTT. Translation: CSADDRGIFQPQHF.

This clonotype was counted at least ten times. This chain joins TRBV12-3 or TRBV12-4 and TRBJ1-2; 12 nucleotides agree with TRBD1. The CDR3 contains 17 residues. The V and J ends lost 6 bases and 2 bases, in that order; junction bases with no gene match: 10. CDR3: CASSRRDRGLSNYGYTF. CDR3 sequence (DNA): TGTGCCAGCAGCCGCCGGGACAGGGGGCTGTCGAACTATGGCTACACCTTC.

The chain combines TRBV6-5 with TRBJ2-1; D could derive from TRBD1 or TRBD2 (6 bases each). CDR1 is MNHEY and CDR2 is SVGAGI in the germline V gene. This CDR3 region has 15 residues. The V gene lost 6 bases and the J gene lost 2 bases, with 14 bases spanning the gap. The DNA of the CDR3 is TGTGCCAGCAGGATCGGGGGCCCCCCCTACAATGAGCAGTTCTTC. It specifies CASRIGGPPYNEQFF.

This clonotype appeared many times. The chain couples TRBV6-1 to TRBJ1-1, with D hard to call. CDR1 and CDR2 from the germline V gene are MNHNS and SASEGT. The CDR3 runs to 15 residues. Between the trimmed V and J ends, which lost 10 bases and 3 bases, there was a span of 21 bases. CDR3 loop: CATNMGWGWDTEAFF. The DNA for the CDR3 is TGTGCCACGAACATGGGGTGGGGTTGGGACACTGAAGCTTTCTTT.

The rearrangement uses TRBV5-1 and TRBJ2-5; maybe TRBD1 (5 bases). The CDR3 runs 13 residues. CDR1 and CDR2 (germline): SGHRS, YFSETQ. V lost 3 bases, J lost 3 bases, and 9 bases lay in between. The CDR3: CASSWAREETQYF. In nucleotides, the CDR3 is TGCGCCAGCAGCTGGGCCAGGGAAGAGACCCAGTACTTC.

CDR3 residues: CSAVRDTNYGYTF. DNA of the CDR3: TGCAGTGCTGTCCGGGACACAAACTATGGCTACACCTTC. V gene TRBV20-1 combines with J gene TRBJ1-2, with D possibly matching TRBD1 (6 bases). The CDR3 extends over 13 amino acids. Germline V gene lookup returns CDR1 DFQATT and CDR2 SNEGSKA (reference sequence). Trimming took off 5 bases at V and 2 bases at J, with 12 bases between the two ends.

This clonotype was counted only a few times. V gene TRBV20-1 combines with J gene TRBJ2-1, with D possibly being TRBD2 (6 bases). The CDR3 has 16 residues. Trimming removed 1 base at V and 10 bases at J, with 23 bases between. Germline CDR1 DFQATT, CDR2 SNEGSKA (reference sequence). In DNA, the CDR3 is TGCAGTGCTAGAGTTTACGCGGGGACCGGATATGGAGAGCAGTTCTTC. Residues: CSARVYAGTGYGEQFF.

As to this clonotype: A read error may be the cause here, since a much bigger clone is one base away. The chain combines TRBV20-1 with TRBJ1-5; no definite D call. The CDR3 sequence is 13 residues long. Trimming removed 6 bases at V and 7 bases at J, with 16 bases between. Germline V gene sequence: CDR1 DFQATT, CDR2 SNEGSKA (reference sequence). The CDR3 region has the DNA TGCAGTGCGACTGGGCACAGCGGACAGCCCCAGCATTTT. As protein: CSATGHSGQPQHF.

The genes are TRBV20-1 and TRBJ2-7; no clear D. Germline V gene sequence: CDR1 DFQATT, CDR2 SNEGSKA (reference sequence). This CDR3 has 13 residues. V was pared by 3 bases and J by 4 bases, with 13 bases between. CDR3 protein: CSASFSYGYEQYV. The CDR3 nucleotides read TGCAGTGCTAGTTTTTCCTATGGGTACGAGCAGTACGTC.

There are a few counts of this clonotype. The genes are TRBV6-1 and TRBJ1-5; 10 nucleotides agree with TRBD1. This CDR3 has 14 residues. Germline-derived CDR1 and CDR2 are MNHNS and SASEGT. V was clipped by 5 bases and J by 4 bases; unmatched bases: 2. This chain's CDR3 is CASSRQGANQPQHF. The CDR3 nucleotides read TGTGCCAGCAGTCGACAGGGGGCTAATCAGCCCCAGCATTTT.

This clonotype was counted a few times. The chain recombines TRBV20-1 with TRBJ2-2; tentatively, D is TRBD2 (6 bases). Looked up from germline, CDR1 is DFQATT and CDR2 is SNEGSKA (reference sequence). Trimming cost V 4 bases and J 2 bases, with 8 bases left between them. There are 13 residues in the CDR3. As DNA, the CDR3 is TGCAGTGCTAAGGACTATAACACCGGGGAGCTGTTTTTT. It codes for CSAKDYNTGELFF.

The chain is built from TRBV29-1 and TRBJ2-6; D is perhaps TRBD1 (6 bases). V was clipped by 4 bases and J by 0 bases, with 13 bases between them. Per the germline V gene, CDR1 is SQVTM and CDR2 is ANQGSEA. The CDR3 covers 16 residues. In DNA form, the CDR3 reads TGCAGCGTTGGTGTAGGGGGATACTCTGGGGCCAACGTCCTGACTTTC. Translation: CSVGVGGYSGANVLTF.

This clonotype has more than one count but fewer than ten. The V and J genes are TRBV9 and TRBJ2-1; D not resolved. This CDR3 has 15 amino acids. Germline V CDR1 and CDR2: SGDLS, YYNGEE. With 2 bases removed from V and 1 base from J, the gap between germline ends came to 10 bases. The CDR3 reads CASSVRGSSYNEQFF. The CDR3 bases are TGTGCCAGCAGCGTTCGTGGGTCTTCCTACAATGAGCAGTTCTTC.

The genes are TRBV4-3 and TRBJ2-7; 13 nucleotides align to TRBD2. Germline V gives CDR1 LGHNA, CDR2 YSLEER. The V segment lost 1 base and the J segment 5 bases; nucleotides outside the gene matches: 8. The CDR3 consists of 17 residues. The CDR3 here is CASSQGPGTSGVNEQYF. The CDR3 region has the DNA TGCGCCAGCAGCCAAGGCCCCGGGACTAGCGGGGTAAACGAGCAGTACTTC.

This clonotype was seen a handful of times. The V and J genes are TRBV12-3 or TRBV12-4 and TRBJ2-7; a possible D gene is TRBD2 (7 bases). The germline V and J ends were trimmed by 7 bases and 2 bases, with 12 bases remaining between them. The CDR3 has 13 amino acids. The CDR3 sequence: CASTLGGAYEQYF. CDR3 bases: TGTGCCAGCACCCTAGGGGGGGCCTACGAGCAGTACTTC.

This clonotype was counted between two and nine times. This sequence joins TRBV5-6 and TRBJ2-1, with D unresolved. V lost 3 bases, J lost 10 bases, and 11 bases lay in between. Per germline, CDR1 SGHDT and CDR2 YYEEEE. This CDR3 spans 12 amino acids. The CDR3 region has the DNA TGTGCCAGCAGCTGGAGCGTGGAAGAGCAGTTCTTC. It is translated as CASSWSVEEQFF.

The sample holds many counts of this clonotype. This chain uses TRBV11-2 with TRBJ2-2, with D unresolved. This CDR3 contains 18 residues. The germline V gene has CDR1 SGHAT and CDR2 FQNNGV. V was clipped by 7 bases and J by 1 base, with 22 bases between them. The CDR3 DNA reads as TGTGCCAGCACCCTGGGCAGCATTGCCTTTATGAACACCGGGGAGCTGTTTTTT. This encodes CASTLGSIAFMNTGELFF.

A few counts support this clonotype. CDR3: CASSPYRGGSGEETQYF. CDR3 in DNA: TGTGCCAGCAGTCCTTACCGTGGCGGCTCGGGGGAAGAGACCCAGTACTTC. V usage is TRBV28 and J usage is TRBJ2-5; D may be TRBD2 (6 bases). This CDR3 spans 17 amino acids. V lost 5 bases and J 3 bases, leaving 22 bases between the germline ends. CDR1 MDHEN and CDR2 SYDVKM come from the germline V gene. The complete variable domain, with remaining parts taken from reference TRBV28 and TRBJ2-5, reads DVKVTQSSRYLVKRTGEKVFLECVQDMDHENMFWYRQDPGLGLRLIYFSYDVKMKEKGDIPEGYSVSREKKERFSLILESASTNQTSMYLCASSPYRGGSGEETQYFGPGTRLLVL.